A single sample gave rise to the 20 T cell receptor beta chains below, sequenced in a study of CD8+ T cells in alopecia areata. Isolated RNA was reverse transcribed into cDNA used as the sequencing template. Using immunoSEQ multiplex PCR, the repertoire was profiled, and TCRdb retains in-frame clones only, with some absent. The sample carries 150,000 or so clones, about 54% recorded once. The treatment: oral pan-JAK inhibitor, 5-10 mg twice daily. The sequencing used CD4+ T cells sorted from blood, collected at approximately week 60, from a patient treated with tofacitinib. The receptors here all came from a human donor with alopecia areata.

Remarks on this clone: Germline and junction disagree at one end, which may indicate a read error. The chain carries TRBV5-1 and TRBJ2-1; D unresolved. CDR3 length: 14 residues. The germline gives CDR1 SGHRS, CDR2 YFSETQ. Here the CDR3 reads CASSSRDSYNEQFF. For the CDR3, the DNA is TGCGCCAGTAGCTCGCGCGACTCCTACAATGAGCAGTTCTTC.

The V call is TRBV27, the J call TRBJ2-3, with D maybe TRBD1 (5 bases). The V end lost 6 bases, the J end lost 3 bases, and 13 bases lay between the germline ends. Germline V lookup: CDR1 MNHEY, CDR2 SMNVEV (reference sequence). The CDR3 is 14 residues long. The CDR3: CASSRKGKTDTQYF. CDR3 sequence (DNA): TGTGCCAGCAGCCGTAAGGGGAAGACAGATACGCAGTATTTT.

In the case of this clone: Its ends do not fully match the called genes, so a read error is possible. The chain has TRBV29-1 and TRBJ2-3; TRBD1 is a possible D gene (6 bases). Germline assignment: CDR1 SQVTM and CDR2 ANQGSEA. The CDR3 has 15 residues. As DNA, the CDR3 is TGCAGCGCTGAAGGGGCCCCTGGGGGCCCAGATACGCAGTATTTT. Translating gives CSAEGAPGGPDTQYF.

The J gene is TRBJ2-5, the V gene TRBV6-5; 7 nucleotides match TRBD1. This CDR3 spans 14 amino acids. Germline CDR1 reads MNHEY; CDR2 reads SVGAGI. Unmatched junction bases numbered 3, after V lost 4 bases and J lost 1 base. The CDR3 here is CASSSRDSQETQYF. For the CDR3, the DNA is TGTGCCAGCAGTTCACGGGACAGCCAAGAGACCCAGTACTTC.

In this sample, this clone turned up a few times. CDR3 loop: CASSLAGQNVINEQFF. The CDR3 DNA is TGCGCCAGCAGCTTGGCCGGCCAAAACGTGATTAATGAGCAGTTCTTC. The V call is TRBV5-1, the J call TRBJ2-1; D ambiguous. The CDR3 is 16 amino acids. Germline V CDR1 and CDR2: SGHRS, YFSETQ. Trimming pared 0 bases from V and 7 bases from J, leaving 17 bases between. Full variable domain (remainder filled in from reference TRBV5-1 and TRBJ2-1): KAGVTQTPRYLIKTRGQQVTLSCSPISGHRSVSWYQQTPGQGLQFLFEYFSETQRNKGNFPGRFSGRQFSNSRSEMNVSTLELGDSALYLCASSLAGQNVINEQFFGPGTRLTVL.

The chain couples TRBV18 to TRBJ1-4; the match to TRBD1 covers 7 bases. CDR1 is KGHSH and CDR2 is LQKENI in the germline V gene. Germline trimming cut 3 bases from V and 8 bases from J; bases unmatched to any gene: 9. This CDR3 is 15 amino acids long. CDR3 bases: TGTGCCAGCTCACCTACCGACAGGGTAGGCGAAAAACTGTTTTTT. This codes for CASSPTDRVGEKLFF. Combining the CDR3 with reference TRBV18 and TRBJ1-4 gives the whole variable domain NAGVMQNPRHLVRRRGQEARLRCSPMKGHSHVYWYRQLPEEGLKFMVYLQKENIIDESGMPKERFSAEFPKEGPSILRIQQVVRGDSAAYFCASSPTDRVGEKLFFGSGTQLSVL.

The gene calls are TRBV11-2 and TRBJ2-7; TRBD2 matches 12 bases. The length of the CDR3 is 14 residues. V trimming: 4 bases; J trimming: 6 bases; junction bases outside the gene matches: 4. Germline lookup yields CDR1 SGHAT and CDR2 FQNNGV. CDR3 loop: CASSSSSGGGEQYF. CDR3 sequence (DNA): TGTGCCAGCAGCTCCTCTAGCGGGGGGGGCGAGCAGTACTTC.

The V call is TRBV13, the J call TRBJ2-1; D assignment may be TRBD1 or TRBD2 (5 bases each). V dropped 8 bases and J dropped 12 bases, with 14 bases sitting between them. Germline-derived CDR1 and CDR2 are PRHDT and FYEKMQ (reference sequence). This CDR3 contains 11 residues. The CDR3 spells CASGIGAAQFF. CDR3 sequence (DNA): TGTGCCAGCGGGATCGGGGCCGCGCAGTTCTTC.

V gene TRBV7-9 combines with J gene TRBJ2-1; D remains unclear. The germline gives CDR1 SEHNR, CDR2 FQNEAQ (reference sequence). Trimming pared 3 bases from V and 10 bases from J, leaving 13 bases between. This CDR3 is 13 amino acids long. The CDR3 is CASSFEGFDEQFF. For the CDR3, the DNA is TGTGCCAGCAGCTTTGAAGGGTTTGACGAGCAGTTCTTC.

This clone has a handful of counts. The chain recombines TRBV6-5 with TRBJ1-5; no clear D gene. Trimming removed 6 bases at V and 6 bases at J, with 15 bases between. Germline V lookup: CDR1 MNHEY, CDR2 SVGAGI. This CDR3 is built from 14 residues. In nucleotides, the CDR3 is TGTGCCAGCAGCCGAACGACGGAGGGTCAGCCCCAGCATTTT. This translates into CASSRTTEGQPQHF.

The chain carries TRBV29-1 and TRBJ2-3; maybe TRBD1 (6 bases). Germline V CDR1 and CDR2: SQVTM, ANQGSEA. The CDR3 is made up of 13 amino acids. V lost 7 bases to trimming and J lost 2 bases, with 13 bases between them. The CDR3 loop reads CSGQGKYTDTQYF. DNA for the CDR3: TGCAGCGGCCAGGGGAAGTACACAGATACGCAGTATTTT.

This clone appeared a few times. This chain joins TRBV2 and TRBJ2-2; maybe TRBD1 (6 bases). Trimming left V 5 bases short and J 1 base short, with 11 bases between. Germline CDR1 reads SNHLY; CDR2 reads FYNNEI. The CDR3 is made up of 15 amino acids. Written as DNA, the CDR3 is TGTGCCAGCAGTCTCTACAGGGAGAACACCGGGGAGCTGTTTTTT. Protein product: CASSLYRENTGELFF.

The rearrangement uses TRBV5-1 and TRBJ2-7, with D perhaps matching TRBD1 (5 bases). CDR1 and CDR2 from the germline V gene are SGHRS and YFSETQ. CDR3 length: 14 residues. V was cut by 3 bases and J by 3 bases, with 13 bases left in between. CDR3 coding DNA: TGCGCCAGCAGCTCCCAGGGATTCATCTACGAGCAGTACTTC. Protein product: CASSSQGFIYEQYF.

The J gene is TRBJ2-1, the V gene TRBV5-6, with D unclear. Germline lookup yields CDR1 SGHDT and CDR2 YYEEEE. The CDR3 has 13 residues. V dropped 1 base and J dropped 5 bases, with 7 bases sitting between them. CDR3 in amino acids: CASSLYVNNEQFF. The CDR3 DNA follows: TGTGCCAGCAGCTTGTATGTTAACAATGAGCAGTTCTTC.

The chain couples TRBV9 to TRBJ1-3; D is ambiguous. The CDR3 covers 13 residues. V lost 4 bases to trimming and J lost 4 bases, with 9 bases between them. Germline V gives CDR1 SGDLS, CDR2 YYNGEE. This chain's CDR3 is CASSTMEGNTIYF. For the CDR3, the DNA is TGTGCCAGCAGCACGATGGAAGGAAACACCATATATTTT.

The V and J genes are TRBV7-2 and TRBJ2-1; tentative D call: TRBD1 (5 bases). Germline V gene data show CDR1 as SGHTA and CDR2 as FQGNSA. Trimming removed 5 bases from V and 9 bases from J, with 11 bases in between. The CDR3 length is 12 residues. DNA for the CDR3: TGTGCCAGCAGCCCGACAGTGATTGAGCAGTTCTTC. Translated, it gives CASSPTVIEQFF.

The chain is built from TRBV6-1 and TRBJ1-5; D gene ambiguous. CDR1 MNHNS and CDR2 SASEGT come from the germline V gene. CDR3 length equals 15 residues. V was shortened by 1 base and J by 2 bases, with 9 bases between the two germline ends. The CDR3 reads CASSEVWGGNQPQHF. The CDR3 DNA is TGTGCCAGCAGTGAAGTCTGGGGAGGCAATCAGCCCCAGCATTTT.

CDR3 region: CAWVQGYTEAFF. The CDR3 region has the DNA TGTGCCTGGGTGCAGGGATATACTGAAGCTTTCTTT. The J gene is TRBJ1-1, the V gene TRBV30, with D tentatively TRBD1 (5 bases). The CDR3 length is 12 residues. The V end lost 5 bases, the J end lost 5 bases, and 12 bases lay between the germline ends. Germline V lookup: CDR1 GTSNPN, CDR2 SVGIG (reference sequence).

The J gene is TRBJ2-3, the V gene TRBV19; possibly TRBD2 for D (5 bases). CDR3 size: 12 residues. Germline CDR1 reads LNHDA; CDR2 reads SQIVND (reference sequence). V was cut by 5 bases and J by 6 bases, with 9 bases left in between. The DNA for the CDR3 is TGTGCCAGTAGTTTTTGGGAGGATACGCAGTATTTT. Its protein is CASSFWEDTQYF.

V usage is TRBV11-2 and J usage is TRBJ2-5; tentatively, D is TRBD1 (6 bases). CDR1 and CDR2 from the germline V gene are SGHAT and FQNNGV. CDR3 size: 13 residues. V was cut by 5 bases and J by 4 bases, with 11 bases left in between. For the CDR3, the DNA is TGTGCCAGCAGCAGGGACAACCTAGAGACCCAGTACTTC. Its protein product is CASSRDNLETQYF.